These T cell receptor beta chains were read from a single sample in a study of early stage breast cancer tumors. Libraries were prepared by immunoSEQ multiplex PCR; TCRdb keeps only in-frame clonotypes and omits some of them. The sample lists 8,500 to 10,000 clones; about two thirds were seen once. Material: normal breast tissue next to the tumor. Source of these receptors: a person between 55 and 69 years old with breast cancer. Each CDR3 is given with its conserved first and last residue. The order of the fields is J gene, V gene, clone size, D gene, CDR3 protein, CDR3 DNA. A D gene is named only where the DNA matches it firmly. Clone size is shown for a subset of rows, as once, few, many or a class of expanded clone.

TRBJ2-7	TRBV23-1	-	-	CASSLPLRGDLYEQYF	TGCGCCAGCAGTCTCCCCTTGCGGGGAGACTTATACGAGCAGTACTTC
TRBJ2-1	TRBV6-5	-	TRBD1	CASRSGTGVRNEQFF	TGTGCCAGCAGATCCGGGACAGGGGTCCGCAATGAGCAGTTCTTC
TRBJ1-5	TRBV19	-	-	CASSILGVRYSNQPQHF	TGTGCCAGTAGTATTCTCGGGGTCCGTTATAGCAATCAGCCCCAGCATTTT
TRBJ2-3	TRBV7-2	-	TRBD2	CASSHKAGGGDTQYF	TGTGCCAGCAGCCATAAAGCGGGAGGGGGAGATACGCAGTATTTT
TRBJ2-5	TRBV4-3	-	-	CASSQESIGDPDRETQYF	TGCGCCAGCAGCCAAGAGTCTATAGGAGACCCTGACAGAGAGACCCAGTACTTC
TRBJ1-3	TRBV10-3	medium-sized	TRBD1	CAISTEPTGGGNTIYF	TGTGCCATCAGTACCGAGCCTACAGGGGGCGGAAACACCATATATTTT
TRBJ1-1	TRBV13	-	-	CASSLRSGIAEAFF	TGTGCCAGCAGCTTAAGGTCGGGGATCGCTGAAGCTTTCTTT
TRBJ1-2	TRBV18	-	TRBD1	CASSADRDYGYTF	TGTGCCAGCTCAGCCGACAGGGACTATGGCTACACCTTC
TRBJ2-7	TRBV11-3	few	TRBD2	CASSFGLAVTYEQYF	TGTGCCAGCAGCTTCGGACTAGCGGTGACCTACGAGCAGTACTTC
TRBJ2-6	TRBV4-3	-	-	CASSPELAAGANVLTF	TGCGCCAGCAGCCCCGAACTAGCCGCTGGGGCCAACGTCCTGACTTTC
TRBJ1-2	TRBV28	few	-	CASREATQYYGYTF	TGTGCCAGCAGGGAGGCGACACAATACTATGGCTACACCTTC
TRBJ2-7	TRBV30	-	-	CAWSADSNEQYF	TGTGCCTGGAGTGCGGACTCCAACGAGCAGTACTTC
TRBJ1-1	TRBV5-4	-	-	CASSALTANTEAFF	TGTGCCAGCAGCGCCTTGACAGCGAACACTGAAGCTTTCTTT
TRBJ1-5	TRBV28	-	-	CASSLGGGSNQPQHF	TGTGCCAGCAGTTTAGGAGGAGGGAGCAATCAGCCCCAGCATTTT
TRBJ1-2	TRBV5-4	-	-	CASSFGGNYGYTF	TGTGCCAGCAGCTTCGGGGGAAACTATGGCTACACCTTC
TRBJ1-5	TRBV28	-	-	CASSTVNQPQHF	TGTGCCAGCAGTACAGTTAATCAGCCCCAGCATTTT
TRBJ2-2	TRBV4-2	-	TRBD2	CASSQDRWAGGVTGELFF	TGTGCCAGCAGCCAAGATAGGTGGGCGGGAGGTGTCACCGGGGAGCTGTTTTTT
TRBJ2-7	TRBV7-6	-	-	CASSLGAGRNYEQYF	TGTGCCAGCAGCTTAGGCGCGGGAAGAAACTACGAGCAGTACTTC
TRBJ2-2	TRBV7-2	few	TRBD2	CASSRLAGSNTGELFF	TGTGCCAGCAGCCGACTAGCGGGATCGAACACCGGGGAGCTGTTTTTT
TRBJ2-7	TRBV27	-	TRBD1	CASSFWQGAYEQYF	TGTGCCAGCAGTTTCTGGCAGGGGGCCTACGAGCAGTACTTC
TRBJ2-7	TRBV6-5	few	TRBD2	CASSYSTSGIYEQYF	TGTGCCAGCAGTTACTCGACTAGCGGAATTTACGAGCAGTACTTC
TRBJ1-4	TRBV15	-	TRBD1	CATSRETGTNEKLFF	TGTGCCACCAGCAGGGAGACAGGGACTAATGAAAAACTGTTTTTT
TRBJ2-3	TRBV30	once	TRBD2	CAWRGLAGVVTDTQYF	TGTGCCTGGAGGGGACTAGCGGGAGTGGTGACAGATACGCAGTATTTT
TRBJ1-5	TRBV2	medium-sized	TRBD1	CASSLPGTGGGSQPQHF	TGTGCCAGCAGTCTACCCGGGACAGGGGGCGGAAGTCAGCCCCAGCATTTT
TRBJ2-7	TRBV28	-	TRBD1	CASKGQGIEQYF	TGTGCCTCCAAGGGACAGGGGATCGAGCAGTACTTC
TRBJ1-2	TRBV2	few	-	CASSMAVAVDYGYTF	TGTGCCAGTTCAATGGCGGTGGCGGTGGACTATGGCTACACCTTC
TRBJ2-7	TRBV4-1	once	-	CASSQVYSGRHEQYF	TGCGCCAGCAGCCAAGTTTACAGCGGTCGGCACGAGCAGTACTTC
TRBJ2-7	TRBV27	-	-	CASSRASSVTTYEQYF	TGTGCCAGCAGCCGAGCCTCTAGCGTAACCACCTACGAGCAGTACTTC
TRBJ2-6	TRBV4-1	-	TRBD2	CASSFSGTSGRPGANVLTF	TGCGCCAGCAGCTTTTCGGGGACTAGCGGGAGGCCTGGGGCCAACGTCCTGACTTTC
TRBJ1-5	TRBV18	hyperexpanded	-	CASSAGLQGQPQHF	TGTGCCAGCTCGGCAGGGTTACAGGGTCAGCCCCAGCATTTT
TRBJ2-2	TRBV2	few	-	CASSGGLPGELFF	TGTGCCAGCAGTGGAGGGCTCCCCGGGGAGCTGTTTTTT
TRBJ2-1	TRBV7-7	medium-sized	TRBD2	CASSSQETSGYNEQFF	TGTGCCAGCAGCTCTCAAGAGACTAGCGGATACAATGAGCAGTTCTTC
TRBJ1-4	TRBV6-6	-	-	CASSPVQGPRAEKLFF	TGTGCCAGCAGTCCGGTCCAGGGGCCGCGGGCTGAAAAACTGTTTTTT
TRBJ2-5	TRBV6-1	-	TRBD1	CASSVTGAVETQYF	TGTGCCAGCAGTGTCACAGGGGCGGTAGAGACCCAGTACTTC
TRBJ2-2	TRBV9	few	-	CASSSRGTNTGELFF	TGTGCCAGCAGCAGTCGGGGGACGAACACCGGGGAGCTGTTTTTT
TRBJ2-7	TRBV5-4	once	-	CASSSRIEAVYEQYF	TGTGCCAGCAGCTCCCGTATCGAGGCCGTCTACGAGCAGTACTTC
TRBJ1-4	TRBV6-5	-	-	CASSHRDGESQLFF	TGTGCCAGCAGTCACAGGGATGGGGAGTCGCAACTGTTTTTT
TRBJ2-7	TRBV7-2	-	TRBD2	CASSLAQTPGGDYEQYF	TGTGCCAGCAGCTTAGCCCAGACCCCCGGGGGGGACTACGAGCAGTACTTC
TRBJ1-5	TRBV19	-	-	CASSLQREQPQHF	TGTGCCAGTAGTCTCCAACGGGAACAGCCCCAGCATTTT
TRBJ2-3	TRBV5-6	-	-	CASSDERYTQYF	TGTGCCAGCAGCGATGAGAGGTATACGCAGTATTTT
TRBJ2-7	TRBV6-1	-	TRBD2	CASRLAGASHEQYF	TGTGCCAGCAGATTAGCGGGAGCATCCCACGAGCAGTACTTC
TRBJ2-5	TRBV7-8	-	-	CASSLDEGRRETQYF	TGTGCCAGCAGCTTAGATGAGGGAAGAAGGGAGACCCAGTACTTC
TRBJ1-1	TRBV4-1	-	-	CASSQLGQMNTEAFF	TGCGCCAGCAGCCAACTCGGACAGATGAACACTGAAGCTTTCTTT
TRBJ2-7	TRBV19	few	TRBD2	CASSIGTSGTLTYEQYF	TGTGCCAGTAGTATAGGGACTAGCGGAACCCTAACCTACGAGCAGTACTTC
TRBJ2-1	TRBV9	-	TRBD2	CASSVRGVAGPANEQFF	TGTGCCAGCAGCGTTCGGGGGGTGGCGGGACCTGCGAATGAGCAGTTCTTC